This entry is about one T cell receptor beta chain. The data belong to a study of T cell responses to AZD1222 COVID-19 vaccine. Clones were sequenced by immunoSEQ multiplex PCR, and TCRdb holds only the in-frame ones, with some missing. The sample records approximately 97,000 clones, roughly 80% being singletons. CDR1 is MDHEN and CDR2 is SYDVKM in the germline V gene. The CDR3 totals 17 residues. V lost 5 bases, J lost 3 bases, and 22 bases lay in between. The V and J genes are TRBV28 and TRBJ1-1, with D perhaps TRBD1 (6 bases). The sample was peripheral blood, taken on day 0 of AZD1222 vaccination. The receptor comes from an adult in good health. CDR3 sequence: CASSEPTGPGSHTEAFF. The CDR3 DNA reads TGTGCCAGCAGTGAACCGACAGGTCCGGGAAGTCACACTGAAGCTTTCTTT.